This T cell receptor (beta chain) originates from a study of control samples from healthy donors and cancer patients. Assay used: immunoSEQ multiplex PCR; TCRdb lists only in-frame clones, some missing. The repertoire includes some 100,000 clones, approximately 90% of them detected once, and roughly a sixth sits in the top ten. Specimen: blood. This clonotype originated in a woman aged 45-59 years in good health.

The CDR3 DNA reads as TGCGCCAGCAGGAGGACAGGGATCGACAATGAGCAGTTCTTC. Its protein is CASRRTGIDNEQFF. This chain uses TRBV5-1 with TRBJ2-1, with 8 bases matching TRBD1. Germline CDR1 is SGHRS and CDR2 is YFSETQ. Germline trimming cut 5 bases from V and 5 bases from J; bases unmatched to any gene: 6. CDR3 length: 14 amino acids.